This TCR beta chain emerged from a study of CXCR3-negative and CXCR3-positive naive CD8 T cells. Study-level points and caveats: Memory, not naive, CXCR3-negative and CXCR3-positive cells differed in TRBV-TRBJ usage. Naive CXCR3-positive cells had TRB CDR3s more hydrophobic than those of CXCR3-negative naive cells.

Comments on this clonotype: Its matching antigen is unknown.

CDR1 SSHAT and CDR2 FNYEAQ come from the germline V gene (reference sequence). The CDR3 is 13 amino acids. UMI labels and 5' RACE were used to prepare the TRB cDNA libraries. TCRdb processed the 5' RACE reads again and assigns one entry to each CDR3 protein, with no DNA. Its table lists around 80,000 distinct CDR3 sequences. The sequence was obtained from a human donor in good health. Some clones in this sample may be carry-over from other donors' samples. The chain recombines TRBV7-7 with TRBJ2-5. The sequenced sample was naive CXCR3+ CD8+ T cells from blood. The subset here: CD45RO-CCR7+CD27+CD95- naive CD8+ T cells expressing CXCR3 (TNR3+). CDR3 region: CASSFKAQETQYF.